This TCR beta chain was captured in a study of blood T cell repertoires in COVID-19. For the study at large: Sites across the United States, Italy and Spain contributed samples from acute and convalescent COVID-19. Nucleic acid was either cDNA or gDNA, and it came from T cells, B-cell-depleted T cells, or PBMCs.

Original processing methods: Researchers report that nucleated cell counts were estimated from reference gene primer amplification. Sequenced by immunoSEQ multiplex PCR; TCRdb stores in-frame clones only, minus some. D and trimming were read from the DNA, whereas the V and J calls and clone size are those reported in that table. The sample carries 150,000 to 200,000 clones, 87% recorded once. This CDR3 spans 15 amino acids. V lost 6 bases and J lost 1; bases outside the gene matches: 6. CDR1 and CDR2 from the germline V gene are KGHSH and LQKENI. The TCR was taken from a woman aged 45-59 years with acute or convalescent COVID-19. The chain employs TRBV18 and TRBJ1-1; 9 bases line up with TRBD1. The material sequenced was peripheral blood. CDR3 coding DNA: TGTGCCAGCTCCCGATCGGGACAGGGGAACACTGAAGCTTTCTTT. This encodes CASSRSGQGNTEAFF.